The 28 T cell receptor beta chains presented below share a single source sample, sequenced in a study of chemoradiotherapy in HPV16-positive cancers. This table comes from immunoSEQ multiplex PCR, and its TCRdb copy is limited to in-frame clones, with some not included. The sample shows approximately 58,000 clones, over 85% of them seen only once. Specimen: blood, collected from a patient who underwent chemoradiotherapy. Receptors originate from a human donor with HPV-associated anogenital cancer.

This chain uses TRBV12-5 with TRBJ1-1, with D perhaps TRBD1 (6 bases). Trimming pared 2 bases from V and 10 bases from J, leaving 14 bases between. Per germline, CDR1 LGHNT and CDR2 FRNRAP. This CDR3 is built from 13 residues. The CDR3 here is CASGLMGGMSAFF. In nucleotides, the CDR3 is TGTGCTAGTGGTTTGATGGGGGGCATGTCAGCTTTCTTT. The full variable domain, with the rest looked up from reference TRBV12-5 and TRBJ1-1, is DARVTQTPRHKVTEMGQEVTMRCQPILGHNTVFWYRQTMMQGLELLAYFRNRAPLDDSGMPKDRFSAEMPDATLATLKIQPSEPRDSAVYFCASGLMGGMSAFFGQGTRLTVV.

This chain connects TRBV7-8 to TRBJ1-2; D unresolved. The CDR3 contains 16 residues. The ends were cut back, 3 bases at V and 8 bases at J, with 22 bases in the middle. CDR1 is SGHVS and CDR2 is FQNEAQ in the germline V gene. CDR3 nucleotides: TGTGCCAGCAGCTTGGGTGGTAGTTTTTCGTTAGGAGGCTACACCTTC. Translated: CASSLGGSFSLGGYTF.

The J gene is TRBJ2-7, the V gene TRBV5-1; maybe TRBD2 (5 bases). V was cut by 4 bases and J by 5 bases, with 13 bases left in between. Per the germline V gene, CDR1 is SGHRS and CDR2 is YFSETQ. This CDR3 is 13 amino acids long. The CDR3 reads CASSTRSPHEQYF. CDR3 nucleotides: TGCGCCAGCAGCACTAGGTCCCCCCACGAGCAGTACTTC.

The CDR3 loop is CAISGQLNSPLHF. The DNA of the CDR3 is TGTGCCATCAGTGGCCAGTTAAATTCACCCCTCCACTTT. The V gene is TRBV10-3, the J gene TRBJ1-6; no clear D gene. Per germline, CDR1 ENHRY and CDR2 SYGVKD. This CDR3 has 13 amino acids. The V end lost 4 bases, the J end lost 7 bases, and 8 bases lay between the germline ends.

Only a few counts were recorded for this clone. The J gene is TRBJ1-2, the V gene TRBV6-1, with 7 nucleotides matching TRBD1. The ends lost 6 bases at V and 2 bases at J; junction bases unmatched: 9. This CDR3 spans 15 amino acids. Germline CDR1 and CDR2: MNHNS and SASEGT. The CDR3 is CASSSRAGGNYGYTF. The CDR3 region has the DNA TGTGCCAGCAGCTCCCGGGCAGGGGGAAACTATGGCTACACCTTC.

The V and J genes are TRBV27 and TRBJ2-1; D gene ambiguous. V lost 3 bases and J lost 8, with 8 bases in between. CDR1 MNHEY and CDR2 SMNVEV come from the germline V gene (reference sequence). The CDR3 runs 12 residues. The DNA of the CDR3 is TGTGCCAGCAGTTTCGGTTGGGATGAGCAGTTCTTC. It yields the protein CASSFGWDEQFF.

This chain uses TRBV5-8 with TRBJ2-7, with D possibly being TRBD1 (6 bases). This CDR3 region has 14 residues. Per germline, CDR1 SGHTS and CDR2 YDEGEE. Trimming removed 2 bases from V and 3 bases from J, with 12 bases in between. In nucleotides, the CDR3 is TGTGCCAGCAGCTTTGGACAGTCGTTCTACGAGCAGTACTTC. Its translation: CASSFGQSFYEQYF.

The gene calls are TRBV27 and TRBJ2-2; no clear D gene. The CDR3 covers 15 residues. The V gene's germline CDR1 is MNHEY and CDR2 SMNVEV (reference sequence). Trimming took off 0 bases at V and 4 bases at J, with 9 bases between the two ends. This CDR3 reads CASSLSFTTTGELFF. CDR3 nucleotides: TGTGCCAGCAGTTTATCGTTTACGACCACCGGGGAGCTGTTTTTT.

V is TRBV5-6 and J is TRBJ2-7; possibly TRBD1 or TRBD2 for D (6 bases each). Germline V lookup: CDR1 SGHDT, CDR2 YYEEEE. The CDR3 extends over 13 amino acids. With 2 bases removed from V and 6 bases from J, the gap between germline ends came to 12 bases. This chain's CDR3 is CASSLARGLEQYF. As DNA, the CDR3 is TGTGCCAGCAGCTTAGCCAGGGGACTCGAGCAGTACTTC.

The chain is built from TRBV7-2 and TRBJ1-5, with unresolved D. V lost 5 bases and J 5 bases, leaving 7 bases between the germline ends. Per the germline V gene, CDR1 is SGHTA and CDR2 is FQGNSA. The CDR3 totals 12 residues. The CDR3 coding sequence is TGTGCCAGCAGCCCCCAGGATCAGCCCCAGCATTTT. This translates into CASSPQDQPQHF.

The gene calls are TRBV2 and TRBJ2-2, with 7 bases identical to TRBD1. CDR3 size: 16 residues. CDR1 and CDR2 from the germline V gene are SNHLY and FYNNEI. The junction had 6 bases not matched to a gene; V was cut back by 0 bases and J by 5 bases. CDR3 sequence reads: CASSEAGTVQTGELFF. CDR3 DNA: TGTGCCAGCAGTGAAGCTGGGACAGTTCAAACCGGGGAGCTGTTTTTT. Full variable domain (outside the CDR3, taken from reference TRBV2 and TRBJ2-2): EPEVTQTPSHQVTQMGQEVILRCVPISNHLYFYWYRQILGQKVEFLVSFYNNEISEKSEIFDDQFSVERPDGSNFTLKIRSTKLEDSAMYFCASSEAGTVQTGELFFGEGSRLTVL.

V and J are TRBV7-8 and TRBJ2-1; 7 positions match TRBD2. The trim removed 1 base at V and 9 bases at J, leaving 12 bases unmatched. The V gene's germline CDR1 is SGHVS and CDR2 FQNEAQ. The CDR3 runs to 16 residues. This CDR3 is CASSLVVRVGTTEQFF. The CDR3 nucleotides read TGTGCCAGCAGCTTAGTGGTCAGGGTTGGGACTACTGAGCAGTTCTTC.

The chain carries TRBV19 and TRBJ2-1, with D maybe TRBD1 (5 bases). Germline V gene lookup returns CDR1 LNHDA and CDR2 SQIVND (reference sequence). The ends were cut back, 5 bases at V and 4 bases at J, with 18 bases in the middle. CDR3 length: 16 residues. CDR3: CASSLPGQGSYNEQFF. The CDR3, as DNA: TGTGCCAGTAGTTTGCCCGGGCAGGGATCATACAATGAGCAGTTCTTC.

The CDR3: CASKQSSGRKIEQFF. CDR3 coding DNA: TGTGCCAGCAAACAATCTAGCGGGAGAAAAATTGAGCAGTTCTTC. The chain employs TRBV6-5 and TRBJ2-1, with 10 bases identical to TRBD2. The CDR3 totals 15 residues. V was pared by 7 bases and J by 9 bases, with 12 bases of the junction left unmatched. Germline CDR1 is MNHEY and CDR2 is SVGAGI.

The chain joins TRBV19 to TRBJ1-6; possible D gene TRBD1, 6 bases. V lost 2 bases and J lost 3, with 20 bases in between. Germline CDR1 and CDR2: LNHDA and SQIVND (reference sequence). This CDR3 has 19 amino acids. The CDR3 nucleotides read TGTGCCAGTAGTATATGGGACACCTCTAGGGCTGTCTATAATTCACCCCTCCACTTT. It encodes CASSIWDTSRAVYNSPLHF.

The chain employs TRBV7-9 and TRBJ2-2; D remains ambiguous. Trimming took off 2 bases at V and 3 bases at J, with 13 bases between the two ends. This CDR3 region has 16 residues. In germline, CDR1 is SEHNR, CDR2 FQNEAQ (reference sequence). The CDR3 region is CASSLSHGGYTGELFF. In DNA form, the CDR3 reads TGTGCCAGCAGCTTATCCCACGGCGGATACACCGGGGAGCTGTTTTTT.

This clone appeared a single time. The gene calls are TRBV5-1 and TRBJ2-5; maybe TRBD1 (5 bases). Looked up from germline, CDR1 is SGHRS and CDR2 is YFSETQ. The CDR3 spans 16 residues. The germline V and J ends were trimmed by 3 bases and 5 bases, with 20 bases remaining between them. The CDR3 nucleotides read TGCGCCAGCAGCTCCGCAGGGCAGCCACGATTCGAGACCCAGTACTTC. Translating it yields CASSSAGQPRFETQYF.

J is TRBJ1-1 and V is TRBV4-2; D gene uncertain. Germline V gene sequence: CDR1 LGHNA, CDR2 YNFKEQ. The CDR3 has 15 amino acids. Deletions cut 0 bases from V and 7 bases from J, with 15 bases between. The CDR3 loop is CASSQDYGRSNEAFF. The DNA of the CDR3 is TGTGCCAGCAGCCAAGATTACGGGAGGAGTAATGAAGCTTTCTTT.

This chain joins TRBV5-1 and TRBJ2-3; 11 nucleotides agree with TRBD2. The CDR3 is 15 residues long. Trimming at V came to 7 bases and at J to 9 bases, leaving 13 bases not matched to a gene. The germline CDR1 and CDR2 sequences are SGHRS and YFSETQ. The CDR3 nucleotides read TGCGCCAGCCGCCCTAGCGGGGGGCGTCCCGGGACGCAGTATTTT. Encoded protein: CASRPSGGRPGTQYF.

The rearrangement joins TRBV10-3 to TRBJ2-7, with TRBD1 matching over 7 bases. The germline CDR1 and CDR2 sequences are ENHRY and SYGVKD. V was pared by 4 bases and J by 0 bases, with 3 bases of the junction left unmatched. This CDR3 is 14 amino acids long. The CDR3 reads CAISGTGNSYEQYF. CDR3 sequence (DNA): TGTGCCATCAGTGGGACAGGAAACTCCTACGAGCAGTACTTC.

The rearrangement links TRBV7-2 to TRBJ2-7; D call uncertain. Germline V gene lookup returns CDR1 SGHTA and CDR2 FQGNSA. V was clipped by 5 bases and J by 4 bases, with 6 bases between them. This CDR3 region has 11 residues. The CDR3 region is CASSLFYEQYF. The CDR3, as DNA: TGTGCCAGCAGCCTTTTTTACGAGCAGTACTTC.

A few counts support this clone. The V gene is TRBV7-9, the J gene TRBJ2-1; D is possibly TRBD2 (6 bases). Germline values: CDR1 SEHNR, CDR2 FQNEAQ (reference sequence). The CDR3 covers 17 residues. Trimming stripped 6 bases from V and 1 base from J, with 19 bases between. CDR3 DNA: TGTGCCAGCAGATCACCCCCCCGGGGGAAATCCTACAATGAGCAGTTCTTC. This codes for CASRSPPRGKSYNEQFF. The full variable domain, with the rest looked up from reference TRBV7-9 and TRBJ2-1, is DTGVSQNPRHKITKRGQNVTFRCDPISEHNRLYWYRQTLGQGPEFLTYFQNEAQLEKSRLLSDRFSAERPKGSFSTLEIQRTEQGDSAMYLCASRSPPRGKSYNEQFFGPGTRLTVL.

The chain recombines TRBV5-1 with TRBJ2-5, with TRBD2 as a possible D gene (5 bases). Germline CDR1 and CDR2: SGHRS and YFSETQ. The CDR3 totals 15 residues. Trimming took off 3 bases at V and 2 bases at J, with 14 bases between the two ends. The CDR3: CASSSGTGRQETQYF. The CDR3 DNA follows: TGCGCCAGCAGCTCAGGTACGGGGAGACAAGAGACCCAGTACTTC.

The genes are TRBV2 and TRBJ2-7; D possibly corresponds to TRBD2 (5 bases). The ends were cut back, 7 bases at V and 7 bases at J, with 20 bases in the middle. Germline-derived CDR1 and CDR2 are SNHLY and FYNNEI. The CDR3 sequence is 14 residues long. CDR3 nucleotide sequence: TGTGCCAGCAATCCCGGGGTACAGCTGTTGGAGCAGTACTTC. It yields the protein CASNPGVQLLEQYF.

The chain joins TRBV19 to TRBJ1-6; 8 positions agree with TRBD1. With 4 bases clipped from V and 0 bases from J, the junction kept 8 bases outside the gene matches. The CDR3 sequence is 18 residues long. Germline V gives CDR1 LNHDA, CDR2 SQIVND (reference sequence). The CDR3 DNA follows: TGTGCCAGTAGTACTGGACAGGGCGTAGGCTCCTATAATTCACCCCTCCACTTT. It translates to CASSTGQGVGSYNSPLHF. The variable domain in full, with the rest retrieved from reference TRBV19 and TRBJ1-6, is DGGITQSPKYLFRKEGQNVTLSCEQNLNHDAMYWYRQDPGQGLRLIYYSQIVNDFQKGDIAEGYSVSREKKESFPLTVTSAQKNPTAFYLCASSTGQGVGSYNSPLHFGNGTRLTVT.

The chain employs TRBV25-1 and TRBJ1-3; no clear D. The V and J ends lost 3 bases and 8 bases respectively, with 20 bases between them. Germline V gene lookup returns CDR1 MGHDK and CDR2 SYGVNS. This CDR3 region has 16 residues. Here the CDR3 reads CASSDRGHAREDTIYF. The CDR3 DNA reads TGTGCCAGCAGTGACCGCGGGCACGCCCGGGAGGACACCATATATTTT.

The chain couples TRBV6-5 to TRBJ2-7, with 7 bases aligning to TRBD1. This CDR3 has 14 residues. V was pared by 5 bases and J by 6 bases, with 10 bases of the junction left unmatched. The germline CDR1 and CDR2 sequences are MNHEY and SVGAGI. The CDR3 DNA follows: TGTGCCAGCAGTATTGGGACAGATCGAGGCGAGCAGTACTTC. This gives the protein CASSIGTDRGEQYF.

CDR3 sequence reads: CASSGGTNEQFF. The CDR3 DNA reads as TGTGCCAGCAGCGGAGGTACAAATGAGCAGTTCTTC. The chain carries TRBV5-5 and TRBJ2-1; TRBD2 is a possible D gene (5 bases). The CDR3 spans 12 residues. Germline V gene data show CDR1 as SGHKS and CDR2 as YYEKEE (reference sequence). The V gene lost 4 bases and the J gene lost 7 bases, with 9 bases spanning the gap.